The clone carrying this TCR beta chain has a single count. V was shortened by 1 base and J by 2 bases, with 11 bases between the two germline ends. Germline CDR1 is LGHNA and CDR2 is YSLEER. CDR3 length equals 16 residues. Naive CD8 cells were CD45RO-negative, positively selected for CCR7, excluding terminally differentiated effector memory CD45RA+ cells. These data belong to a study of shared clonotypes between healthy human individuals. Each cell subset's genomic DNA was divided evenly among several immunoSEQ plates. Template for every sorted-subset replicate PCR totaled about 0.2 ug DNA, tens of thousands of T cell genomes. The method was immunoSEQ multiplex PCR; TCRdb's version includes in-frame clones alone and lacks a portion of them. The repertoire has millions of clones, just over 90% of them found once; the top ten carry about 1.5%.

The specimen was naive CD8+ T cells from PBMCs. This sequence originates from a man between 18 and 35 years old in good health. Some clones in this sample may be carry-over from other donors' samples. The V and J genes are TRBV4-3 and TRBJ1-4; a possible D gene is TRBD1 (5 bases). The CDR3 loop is CASSQAGMGTNEKLFF. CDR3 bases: TGCGCCAGCAGCCAAGCAGGGATGGGGACTAATGAAAAACTGTTTTTT.